This T cell receptor (beta chain) was documented in a study of blood T cells in healthy people across ages. The germline V gene has CDR1 SGHRS and CDR2 YFSETQ. Trimming pared 0 bases from V and 4 bases from J, leaving 9 bases between. The CDR3 covers 14 residues. The use of a sample-barcoded 5' primer and a J-beta primer mix characterized a second PCR of roughly 7 to 12 cycles. TCRdb ran MiXCR on the 5' RACE reads and lists one entry per CDR3 protein. The sample carries about 1.7 million distinct CDR3 sequences, roughly 27% recorded once. The TCR was taken from a woman between 25 and 40 years old in good health. The rearrangement joins TRBV5-1 to TRBJ2-3; D is undetermined. The sample taken for sequencing was blood. The CDR3 sequence is CASSLEVGSDTQYF. The CDR3 DNA reads TGCGCCAGCAGCTTGGAAGTAGGGTCAGATACGCAGTATTTT.